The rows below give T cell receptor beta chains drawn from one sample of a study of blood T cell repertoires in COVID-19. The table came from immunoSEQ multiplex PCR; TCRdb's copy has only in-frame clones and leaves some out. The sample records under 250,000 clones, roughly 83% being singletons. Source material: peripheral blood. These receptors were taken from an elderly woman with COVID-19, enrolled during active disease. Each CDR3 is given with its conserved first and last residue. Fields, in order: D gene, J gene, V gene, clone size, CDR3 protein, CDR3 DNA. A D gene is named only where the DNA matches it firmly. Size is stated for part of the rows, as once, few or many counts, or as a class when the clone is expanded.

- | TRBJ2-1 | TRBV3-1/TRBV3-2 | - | CASSLAVSYNEQFF | TGTGCCAGCAGCTTAGCGGTATCCTACAATGAGCAGTTCTTC
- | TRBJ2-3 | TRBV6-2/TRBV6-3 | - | CASSYQARSTDTQYF | TGTGCCAGCAGTTACCAAGCGAGGAGCACAGATACGCAGTATTTT
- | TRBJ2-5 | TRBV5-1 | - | CASSLGGVAGETQYF | TGCGCCAGCAGCTTGGGAGGTGTGGCGGGAGAGACCCAGTACTTC
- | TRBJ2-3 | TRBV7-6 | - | CASSLDFNTQYF | TGTGCCAGCAGCTTAGATTTTAATACGCAGTATTTT
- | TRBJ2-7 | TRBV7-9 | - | CASSPPLGVKYEQYF | TGTGCCAGCAGCCCACCGCTAGGGGTTAAGTACGAGCAGTACTTC
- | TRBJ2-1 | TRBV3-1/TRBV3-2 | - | CASSRGVVHNEQFF | TGTGCCAGCAGCCGGGGAGTAGTGCACAATGAGCAGTTCTTC
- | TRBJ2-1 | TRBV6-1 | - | CASSESGTSYNEQFF | TGTGCCAGCAGTGAATCTGGGACATCTTACAATGAGCAGTTCTTC
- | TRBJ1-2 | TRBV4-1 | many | CASSQEIRRIMGGSYGYTF | TGCGCCAGCAGCCAAGAAATCCGGAGGATAATGGGTGGGAGCTATGGCTACACCTTC
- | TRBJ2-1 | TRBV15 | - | CATSRDRSSLGNEQFF | TGTGCCACCAGCAGAGATAGATCTAGCTTAGGGAATGAGCAGTTCTTC
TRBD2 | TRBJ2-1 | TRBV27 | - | CASSLTGLTNEQFF | TGTGCCAGCAGTTTAACGGGACTAACTAATGAGCAGTTCTTC